The TCR beta chain under discussion was sequenced for a study of cytomegalovirus exposure and HLA in healthy donors. Libraries were prepared by immunoSEQ multiplex PCR; TCRdb keeps only in-frame clonotypes and omits some of them. The top ten clones hold about 1% of a sample with about 130,000 clones, 80% to 90% of them seen once. This TCR came from a young woman in good health and CMV-seronegative. The sample was PBMCs.

The CDR3 loop reads CASSESRQSAQHF. Here the CDR3 DNA reads TGTGCCAGCAGTGAATCGAGACAATCGGCCCAGCATTTT. This chain uses TRBV2 with TRBJ1-5; D is ambiguous. The CDR3 has 13 residues. CDR1 and CDR2 from the germline V gene are SNHLY and FYNNEI. Trimming left V 2 bases short and J 11 bases short, with 13 bases between.